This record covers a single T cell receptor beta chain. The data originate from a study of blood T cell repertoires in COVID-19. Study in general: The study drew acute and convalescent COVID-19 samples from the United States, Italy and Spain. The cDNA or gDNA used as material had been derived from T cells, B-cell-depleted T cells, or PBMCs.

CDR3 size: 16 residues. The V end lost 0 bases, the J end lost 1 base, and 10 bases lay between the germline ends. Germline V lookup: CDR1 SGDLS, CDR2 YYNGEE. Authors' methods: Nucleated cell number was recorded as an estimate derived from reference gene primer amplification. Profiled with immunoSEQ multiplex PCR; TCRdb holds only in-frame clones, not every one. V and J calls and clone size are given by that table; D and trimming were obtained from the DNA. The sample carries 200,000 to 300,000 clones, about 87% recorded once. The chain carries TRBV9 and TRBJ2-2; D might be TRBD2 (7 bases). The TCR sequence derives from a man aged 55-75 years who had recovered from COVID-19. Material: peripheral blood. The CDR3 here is CASSVAGEGNTGELFF. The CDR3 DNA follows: TGTGCCAGCAGCGTAGCAGGGGAGGGGAACACCGGGGAGCTGTTTTTT.